Each of the 10 T cell receptor beta chains below was sequenced from the same sample in a study of blood T cell repertoires in COVID-19. The protocol was immunoSEQ multiplex PCR, while the TCRdb copy is restricted to in-frame clones and leaves out a portion. The sample lists approximately 85,000 clones, approximately 86% occurring once. Sequencing used peripheral blood. The source of these receptors is an elderly woman in a cohort sampled during active or convalescent COVID-19.

The V and J genes are TRBV6-1 and TRBJ2-7, with 10 positions matching TRBD2. J gave up 4 bases and V 3 bases, and 6 bases lay outside the gene matches. The CDR3 totals 15 residues. Germline V gene data show CDR1 as MNHNS and CDR2 as SASEGT. The CDR3, as DNA: TGTGCCAGCAGTGACCCGGGACTAGCGAGTTACGAGCAGTACGTC. Translating gives CASSDPGLASYEQYV.

This sequence joins TRBV7-3 and TRBJ2-1, with 9 nucleotides matching TRBD1. The CDR3 totals 15 residues. Germline assignment: CDR1 SGHTA and CDR2 FQGTGA. Germline trimming cut 4 bases from V and 2 bases from J; bases unmatched to any gene: 3. The CDR3 loop is CASSSRQGAYNEQFF. CDR3 nucleotide sequence: TGTGCCAGCAGCTCACGACAGGGGGCCTACAATGAGCAGTTCTTC.

This chain links TRBV13 with TRBJ2-5; 11 bases agree with TRBD1. Per the germline V gene, CDR1 is PRHDT and CDR2 is FYEKMQ (reference sequence). CDR3 length: 15 residues. Trimming cost V 5 bases and J 2 bases; bases outside gene matches: 4. As DNA, the CDR3 is TGTGCCAGCAGCCAAAGGGACAGGGGGCAAGAGACCCAGTACTTC. Translating gives CASSQRDRGQETQYF.

This clone was recorded only once. The chain carries TRBV5-6 and TRBJ1-2; TRBD1 might be the D (5 bases). CDR3 length: 14 amino acids. Trimming stripped 0 bases from V and 7 bases from J, with 13 bases between. Germline loops: CDR1 SGHDT, CDR2 YYEEEE. This CDR3 reads CASSLVGEEAGYTF. The CDR3 nucleotides are TGTGCCAGCAGCTTGGTAGGGGAGGAGGCTGGCTACACCTTC.

This clone was counted a single time. This chain joins TRBV12-5 and TRBJ1-5, with TRBD1 matching 8 bases. The CDR3 covers 17 residues. Trimming took 0 bases from V and 6 from J; bases not matched to a gene: 10. Germline values: CDR1 LGHNT, CDR2 FRNRAP. CDR3 sequence reads: CASGLVGQGGRRQPQHF. CDR3 coding DNA: TGTGCTAGTGGTTTGGTAGGACAGGGAGGTCGTCGTCAGCCCCAGCATTTT.

J is TRBJ2-2 and V is TRBV12-3 or TRBV12-4, with unresolved D. Trimming took 3 bases from V and 7 from J, leaving 6 bases between them. The CDR3 runs to 12 residues. CDR3 protein: CASSFPYGELFF. The CDR3 bases are TGTGCCAGCAGTTTTCCCTACGGGGAGCTGTTTTTT.

The chain is built from TRBV28 and TRBJ1-5; a possible D gene is TRBD1 (5 bases). V shed 7 bases and J shed 3 bases, with 16 bases lying between them. The CDR3 is 15 residues long. CDR1 MDHEN and CDR2 SYDVKM come from the germline V gene. For the CDR3, the DNA is TGTGCCAGCACCAATCCGGGACTGATCAATCAGCCCCAGCATTTT. It encodes CASTNPGLINQPQHF.

This chain connects TRBV6-2 or TRBV6-3 to TRBJ2-3; D is uncertain. This CDR3 has 13 amino acids. Trimming shortened V by 4 bases and J by 3 bases, and 8 bases separated the two germline ends. In germline, CDR1 is MNHEY, CDR2 SVGEGT. The CDR3 region is CASSFIRTDTQYF. The CDR3 DNA reads as TGTGCCAGCAGTTTCATCCGGACAGATACGCAGTATTTT.

In regard to this clone: At one end the junction does not follow the germline gene, possibly because of a read error. The chain has TRBV2 and TRBJ1-1, with 10 bases aligning to TRBD1. Per germline, CDR1 SNHLY and CDR2 FYNNEI. CDR3 length equals 14 residues. CDR3 nucleotides: TGTGACAGCAGCAAAGAGACAGGGGGCGTCGAAGCTTTCTTT. Amino acids: CDSSKETGGVEAFF.

V gene TRBV11-2 combines with J gene TRBJ2-7; maybe TRBD1 (5 bases). CDR1 and CDR2 from the germline V gene are SGHAT and FQNNGV. V was shortened by 1 base and J by 3 bases, with 13 bases between the two germline ends. CDR3 length: 15 amino acids. The CDR3 DNA sequence: TGTGCCAGCAGCTTAGCGCCAGGGTCAAGCTACGAGCAGTACTTC. Translated: CASSLAPGSSYEQYF.